The 26 T cell receptor beta chains below were found in one sample sequenced in a study of OX40 agonist ivuxolimab in advanced cancers. TCRdb's table, derived via immunoSEQ multiplex PCR, lists solely in-frame clones and lacks some. The sample lists about 49,000 clones, 85% seen once, with 20% in the top ten. Sequences were derived from CD4+ or CD8+ T cells sorted from blood, sampled in a trial of the OX40 agonist ivuxolimab. These receptors came from an adult with an advanced solid tumor such as melanoma, head and neck, liver or kidney cancer.

The rearrangement uses TRBV15 and TRBJ2-3; 7 bases agree with TRBD1. CDR1 and CDR2 from the germline V gene are LNHNV and YYDKDF (reference sequence). Trimming took 0 bases from V and 4 from J; bases not matched to a gene: 4. The CDR3 consists of 15 residues. The CDR3 region is CATSRDKGAADTQYF. CDR3 bases: TGTGCCACCAGCAGAGATAAGGGGGCGGCAGATACGCAGTATTTT.

The chain is built from TRBV4-3 and TRBJ2-1, with TRBD1 as a possible D gene (6 bases). The V gene lost 3 bases and the J gene lost 8 bases, with 17 bases spanning the gap. The CDR3 extends over 15 amino acids. Germline CDR1 and CDR2: LGHNA and YSLEER. CDR3 region: CASSQLQGGRDEQFF. CDR3 sequence (DNA): TGCGCCAGCAGCCAGCTACAGGGTGGGCGGGATGAGCAGTTCTTC.

This clone came up once. The genes are TRBV10-3 and TRBJ1-1; 7 bases match TRBD1. The germline V gene has CDR1 ENHRY and CDR2 SYGVKD. The CDR3 runs 13 residues. J gave up 1 base and V 10 bases, and 6 bases lay outside the gene matches. The CDR3 loop is CANRQGKNTEAFF. The CDR3 nucleotides read TGTGCCAACAGACAGGGTAAGAACACTGAAGCTTTCTTT.

The chain has TRBV9 and TRBJ2-5; 7 bases align to TRBD1. J was trimmed by 2 bases and V by 3 bases; bases with no gene match: 4. Germline V CDR1 and CDR2: SGDLS, YYNGEE. This CDR3 contains 14 residues. The CDR3 DNA sequence: TGTGCCAGCAGCGGACAGGGTTGGCAAGAGACCCAGTACTTC. This gives the protein CASSGQGWQETQYF.

The chain has TRBV15 and TRBJ1-2; D is unclear. Looked up from germline, CDR1 is LNHNV and CDR2 is YYDKDF (reference sequence). The V and J ends lost 5 bases and 6 bases respectively, with 13 bases between them. The CDR3 consists of 13 residues. The CDR3 DNA is TGTGCCACCAGCGGCCCAGTTAGTCATGGCTACACCTTC. This gives the protein CATSGPVSHGYTF.

J is TRBJ1-2 and V is TRBV6-5; TRBD1 aligns across 9 bases. Per the germline V gene, CDR1 is MNHEY and CDR2 is SVGAGI. CDR3 length: 16 amino acids. Trimming cost V 0 bases and J 8 bases; bases outside gene matches: 10. The CDR3 reads CASSYSRTGVQWGYTF. Here the CDR3 DNA reads TGTGCCAGCAGTTACTCCCGGACAGGGGTTCAATGGGGCTACACCTTC.

The chain couples TRBV28 to TRBJ2-7; perhaps TRBD1 as D (6 bases). V lost 8 bases to trimming and J lost 0 bases, with 14 bases between them. There are 14 residues in the CDR3. In germline, CDR1 is MDHEN, CDR2 SYDVKM. CDR3 DNA sequence: TGTGCCAGCTTCATGAGGGGGAGCTCCTACGAGCAGTACTTC. It encodes CASFMRGSSYEQYF.

The sample holds one count of this clone. This sequence joins TRBV19 and TRBJ1-1; tentative D call: TRBD1 (5 bases). The V and J ends lost 1 base and 1 base respectively, with 10 bases between them. The CDR3 consists of 15 residues. Germline V gives CDR1 LNHDA, CDR2 SQIVND (reference sequence). CDR3: CASSIARRGNTEAFF. Here the CDR3 DNA reads TGTGCCAGTAGTATAGCCCGGAGGGGGAACACTGAAGCTTTCTTT.

This chain uses TRBV15 with TRBJ1-1; D is unresolved. Germline V gene sequence: CDR1 LNHNV, CDR2 YYDKDF (reference sequence). The CDR3 length is 14 residues. The V end lost 0 bases, the J end lost 0 bases, and 5 bases lay between the germline ends. CDR3 DNA sequence: TGTGCCACCAGCAGAGAACCCCTGAACACTGAAGCTTTCTTT. This codes for CATSREPLNTEAFF.

The chain couples TRBV6-5 to TRBJ2-2, with D perhaps assigned TRBD1 or TRBD2 (5 bases each). Germline loops: CDR1 MNHEY, CDR2 SVGAGI. The CDR3 sequence is 13 residues long. CDR3 in DNA: TGTGCTTCGGGGACGACGAACACCGGGGAGCTGTTTTTT. Residues: CASGTTNTGELFF.

The J gene is TRBJ1-3, the V gene TRBV7-9, with D uncertain. Germline V lookup: CDR1 SEHNR, CDR2 FQNEAQ (reference sequence). The germline V and J ends were trimmed by 4 bases and 0 bases, with 13 bases remaining between them. The CDR3 is 16 residues long. CDR3 nucleotides: TGTGCCAGCAGCTCAGCAGAACTAAGCTCTGGAAACACCATATATTTT. Protein sequence: CASSSAELSSGNTIYF.

This clone was counted once. V gene TRBV7-6 combines with J gene TRBJ1-1; D is undetermined. CDR1 is SGHVS, CDR2 FNYEAQ, per germline. V lost 2 bases and J lost 2, with 9 bases in between. This CDR3 has 14 residues. The CDR3 loop reads CASSLYSANTEAFF. The CDR3 bases are TGTGCCAGCAGCTTATATTCGGCAAACACTGAAGCTTTCTTT.

V gene TRBV7-6 combines with J gene TRBJ1-4; no clear D gene. This CDR3 comprises 17 residues. From germline, CDR1 is SGHVS and CDR2 FNYEAQ. Trimming removed 1 base at V and 4 bases at J, with 16 bases between. CDR3 DNA sequence: TGTGCCAGCAGCTTAGAACCCTCGGCGTATATTAATGAAAAACTGTTTTTT. Its translation: CASSLEPSAYINEKLFF. The variable domain in full, with the rest retrieved from reference TRBV7-6 and TRBJ1-4, is GAGVSQSPRYKVTKRGQDVALRCDPISGHVSLYWYRQALGQGPEFLTYFNYEAQQDKSGLPNDRFSAERPEGSISTLTIQRTEQRDSAMYRCASSLEPSAYINEKLFFGSGTQLSVL.

The chain links TRBV6-1 to TRBJ2-7; D gene unclear. Deletions cut 3 bases from V and 6 bases from J, with 15 bases between. The CDR3 length is 14 residues. CDR1 is MNHNS, CDR2 SASEGT, per germline. CDR3: CASSDPPGRGEQYF. For the CDR3, the DNA is TGTGCCAGCAGTGACCCCCCTGGAAGAGGCGAGCAGTACTTC.

This chain joins TRBV5-5 and TRBJ2-3, with a tentative D call TRBD2 (6 bases). CDR3 size: 15 residues. Germline lookup yields CDR1 SGHKS and CDR2 YYEKEE (reference sequence). V was cut by 4 bases and J by 5 bases, with 17 bases left in between. The CDR3 region has the DNA TGTGCCAGCAGCACCCCGGGACCAGCGGGAGATACGCAGTATTTT. Translation: CASSTPGPAGDTQYF.

V is TRBV7-6 and J is TRBJ2-3; TRBD1 or TRBD2 may be the D gene (5 bases each). This CDR3 is built from 19 residues. V lost 0 bases to trimming and J lost 3 bases, with 22 bases between them. CDR1 and CDR2 (germline): SGHVS, FNYEAQ. As DNA, the CDR3 is TGTGCCAGCAGCTTAGCAGTGGGACGGGGACCTCTCACAACAGATACGCAGTATTTT. It specifies CASSLAVGRGPLTTDTQYF.

The chain has TRBV11-2 and TRBJ1-2; the D gene is possibly TRBD1 (6 bases). V lost 9 bases and J 2 bases, leaving 10 bases between the germline ends. The CDR3 is 12 amino acids. Germline V gene lookup returns CDR1 SGHAT and CDR2 FQNNGV. This CDR3 is CASSRGNYGYTF. Written as DNA, the CDR3 is TGTGCCAGTAGCAGGGGAAACTATGGCTACACCTTC.

This sequence joins TRBV9 and TRBJ1-2; no reliable D call. CDR1 is SGDLS and CDR2 is YYNGEE in the germline V gene. The length of the CDR3 is 13 residues. V was cut by 3 bases and J by 4 bases, with 10 bases left in between. The CDR3 DNA reads as TGTGCCAGCAGCGACCCGGTGTTCTATGGCTACACCTTC. As protein: CASSDPVFYGYTF.

The CDR3 region is CASSETGELYNSPLHF. CDR3 in DNA: TGTGCCAGCAGCGAGACAGGGGAGCTCTATAATTCACCCCTCCACTTT. The V gene is TRBV9, the J gene TRBJ1-6; TRBD1 agrees at 8 bases. Germline lookup yields CDR1 SGDLS and CDR2 YYNGEE. J gave up 3 bases and V 3 bases, and 5 bases lay outside the gene matches. This CDR3 region has 16 residues.

This sequence joins TRBV5-8 and TRBJ2-4; possibly TRBD2 for D (7 bases). Germline CDR1 SGHTS, CDR2 YDEGEE. The ends were cut back, 0 bases at V and 8 bases at J, with 12 bases in the middle. The CDR3 extends over 14 amino acids. The CDR3 region has the DNA TGTGCCAGCAGCTTGGAGGCGGGGGCGGACATTCAGTACTTC. This translates into CASSLEAGADIQYF.

The chain is built from TRBV2 and TRBJ1-2; D is perhaps TRBD1 (5 bases). Trimming removed 0 bases from V and 5 bases from J, with 13 bases in between. Germline V lookup: CDR1 SNHLY, CDR2 FYNNEI. The CDR3 runs to 15 residues. The DNA of the CDR3 is TGTGCCAGCAGTGAAGCCCTCCGGGACGGGTATGGCTACACCTTC. Its protein is CASSEALRDGYGYTF.

The chain couples TRBV5-6 to TRBJ2-1; D possibly corresponds to TRBD2 (6 bases). Trimming cost V 0 bases and J 10 bases, with 20 bases left between them. The germline V gene encodes CDR1 SGHDT and CDR2 YYEEEE. The CDR3 loop spans 16 amino acids. The CDR3 reads CASSLAGRIYNEEQFF. CDR3 DNA sequence: TGTGCCAGCAGCTTGGCCGGGAGAATTTACAATGAAGAGCAGTTCTTC.

This chain links TRBV7-9 with TRBJ2-7; no firm D call. From germline, CDR1 is SEHNR and CDR2 FQNEAQ (reference sequence). The CDR3 contains 13 residues. The ends were cut back, 7 bases at V and 2 bases at J, with 12 bases in the middle. The CDR3 loop is CASNPDGTYEQYF. The CDR3 DNA sequence: TGTGCCAGCAACCCGGACGGAACCTACGAGCAGTACTTC.

In nucleotides, the CDR3 is TGTGCCAGCTCACCACCGGGACGAGACTCTGGAAACACCATATATTTT. Its translation: CASSPPGRDSGNTIYF. J is TRBJ1-3 and V is TRBV18; D possibly corresponds to TRBD1 (5 bases). The CDR3 extends over 16 amino acids. V shed 0 bases and J shed 0 bases, with 9 bases lying between them. From germline, CDR1 is KGHSH and CDR2 LQKENI.

The rearrangement links TRBV30 to TRBJ1-2; D remains unclear. This CDR3 comprises 12 residues. Germline lookup yields CDR1 GTSNPN and CDR2 SVGIG (reference sequence). V gave up 1 base and J gave up 5 bases, with 8 bases separating them. Here the CDR3 reads CAWSESRYGYTF. In DNA, the CDR3 is TGTGCCTGGAGTGAGAGTAGATATGGCTACACCTTC.

This chain's CDR3 is CASSQGKGFGNEQFF. DNA of the CDR3: TGCGCCAGCAGCCAAGGCAAGGGGTTTGGCAATGAGCAGTTCTTC. The chain links TRBV4-3 to TRBJ2-1, with D maybe TRBD1 (5 bases). Germline-derived CDR1 and CDR2 are LGHNA and YSLEER. V lost 1 base to trimming and J lost 6 bases, with 13 bases between them. This CDR3 has 15 residues.